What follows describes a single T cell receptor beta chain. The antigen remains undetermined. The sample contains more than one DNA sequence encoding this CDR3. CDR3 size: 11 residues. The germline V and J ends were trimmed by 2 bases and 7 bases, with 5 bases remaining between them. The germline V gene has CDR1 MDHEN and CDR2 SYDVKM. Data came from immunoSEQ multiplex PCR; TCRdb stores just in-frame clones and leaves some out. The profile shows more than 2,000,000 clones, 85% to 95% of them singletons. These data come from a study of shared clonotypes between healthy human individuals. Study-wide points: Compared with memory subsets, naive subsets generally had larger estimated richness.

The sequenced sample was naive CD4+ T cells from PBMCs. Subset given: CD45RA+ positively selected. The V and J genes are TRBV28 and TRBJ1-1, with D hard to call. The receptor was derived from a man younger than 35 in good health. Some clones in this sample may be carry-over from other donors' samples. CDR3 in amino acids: CASSLRGEAFF. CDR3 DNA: TGTGCCAGCAGTTTACGGGGTGAAGCTTTCTTT.